These T cell receptor beta chains were read from a single sample in a study of cytomegalovirus exposure and HLA in healthy donors. Here immunoSEQ multiplex PCR was the method, and the copy in TCRdb shows in-frame clones only, minus some. The data hold around 150,000 clones, with 68% observed a single time. Sequences were obtained from PBMCs. These receptor sequences come from a woman between 35 and 50 years old in good health and CMV-seropositive. The CDR3 runs from the conserved cysteine through the conserved F or W. D genes are given only for firm matches. For some rows the clone size is stated as once, few or many, or as a class when expanded; others skip it.

>TRBJ1-6|13|TRBV6-5|-|-
TGTGCCAGCAGTGAACAGGGAAATTCACCCCTCCACTTT
CASSEQGNSPLHF
>TRBJ1-2|15|TRBV16|few|-
TGTGCCAGCAGCCAATATTGGGGAGCTAACTATGGCTACACCTTC
CASSQYWGANYGYTF
>TRBJ1-1|13|TRBV18|-|-
TGTGCCAGCTCATCTTCCGGAGACGGTGAAGCTTTCTTT
CASSSSGDGEAFF
>TRBJ2-5|14|TRBV5-1|-|TRBD1
TGCGCCAGCAGACCGACAGGGTTCCAAGAGACCCAGTACTTC
CASRPTGFQETQYF
>TRBJ2-5|16|TRBV18|few|-
TGTGCCAGCTCACCCAACCCTCCCGTTGGGCGAGAGACCCAGTACTTC
CASSPNPPVGRETQYF
>TRBJ1-1|11|TRBV29-1|-|-
TGCAGCGTTCGAGGGGGAACTGAAGCTTTCTTT
CSVRGGTEAFF
>TRBJ2-1|17|TRBV10-3|-|-
TGTGCCATCAGCTTGGGACTGGGAACGAGCTCCTACAATGAGCAGTTCTTC
CAISLGLGTSSYNEQFF
>TRBJ2-5|16|TRBV7-2|few|-
TGTGCCAGCAGCCGCCTTCGGGCAGGGGCGGAAGAGACCCAGTACTTC
CASSRLRAGAEETQYF
>TRBJ1-1|10|TRBV20-1|-|-
TGCAGTGCTTACTACACTGAAGCTTTCTTT
CSAYYTEAFF
>TRBJ2-1|18|TRBV7-6|-|TRBD2
TGTGCCAGCAGCCTACCGACTAGCGGGAGTGGGTCCTACAATGAGCAATTCTTC
CASSLPTSGSGSYNEQFF
>TRBJ1-1|13|TRBV18|-|-
TGTGCCAGCTCACCAAGGGGGGGCTTTGAAGCTTTCTTT
CASSPRGGFEAFF
>TRBJ1-5|18|TRBV4-1|few|-
TGCGCCAGCAGCCAAAGAGGGGTTCACAGGGAATTGGAGCCGCCCCAGCATTTT
CASSQRGVHRELEPPQHF
>TRBJ2-7|13|TRBV2|many|-
TGTGCCAGCAGTCTGGACAACTCCTACGAGCAGTACTTC
CASSLDNSYEQYF
>TRBJ2-7|15|TRBV5-1|-|-
TGCGCCAGCAGCTTAGCGGGACAACCCTCCTACGAGCAGTACTTC
CASSLAGQPSYEQYF
>TRBJ2-7|15|TRBV19|-|TRBD2
TGTGCCAGTAGTATCCGGACTAGTCGTTCCTACGAGCAGTACTTC
CASSIRTSRSYEQYF
>TRBJ1-5|13|TRBV6-5|-|-
TGTGCCAGCAGTTACGGGGGCAATCAGCCCCAGAATTTT
CASSYGGNQPQNF
>TRBJ1-4|15|TRBV7-7|-|-
TGTGCTAGCAGCTACAGAGATGCAACTAATGAAAAACTGTTTTTT
CASSYRDATNEKLFF
>TRBJ2-5|12|TRBV5-1|-|TRBD1
TGCGCCAGCAGCAGGAGACAGGGGGAGCAGTACTTC
CASSRRQGEQYF
>TRBJ1-1|12|TRBV7-9|once|-
TGTTCCAGCAGCTTAGACATCACTGAAGCTTTCTTT
CSSSLDITEAFF
>TRBJ2-5|15|TRBV5-6|-|-
TGTGCCAGCAGCTTGTCGGCTAGCGCACAAGAGACCCAGTACTTC
CASSLSASAQETQYF